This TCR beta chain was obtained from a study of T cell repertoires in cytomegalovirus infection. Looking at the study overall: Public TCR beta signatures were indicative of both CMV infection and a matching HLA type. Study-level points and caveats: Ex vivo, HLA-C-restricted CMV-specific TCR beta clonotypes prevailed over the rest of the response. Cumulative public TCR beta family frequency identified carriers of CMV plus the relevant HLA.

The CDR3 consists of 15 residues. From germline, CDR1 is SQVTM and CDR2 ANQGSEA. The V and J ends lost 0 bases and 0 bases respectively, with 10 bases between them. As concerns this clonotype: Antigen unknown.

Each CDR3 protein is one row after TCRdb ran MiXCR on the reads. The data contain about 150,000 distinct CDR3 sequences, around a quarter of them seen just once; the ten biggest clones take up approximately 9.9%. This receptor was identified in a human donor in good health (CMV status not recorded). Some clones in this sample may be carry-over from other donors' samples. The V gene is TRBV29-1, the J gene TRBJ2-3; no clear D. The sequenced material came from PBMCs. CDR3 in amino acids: CSVEDAVKSTDTQYF. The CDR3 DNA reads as TGCAGCGTTGAAGATGCCGTAAAAAGCACAGATACGCAGTATTTT.